One T cell receptor beta chain is described in this entry. The antigen this receptor binds is unknown. No qualities accompany the bases; no much larger clone lies one base away. Other nucleotide sequences in the sample specify the same CDR3. The data stem from a study of radiotherapy plus CTLA-4 blockade in lung cancer (dated by TCRdb to between 2018 and 2020). For context, the study as a whole: Among enrolled patients, around 20% had an objective response and 25% to 35% reached disease control.

The study evaluated CTLA-4 blockade (ipilimumab) given together with focal radiation therapy in patients who had chemo-refractory metastatic non-small-cell lung cancer. Library prep was done by the immunoSEQ multiplex PCR assay. The table comes from immuneACCESS by way of TCRdb, which keeps in-frame sequences with V and J called. Part of the clones is missing from these tables; in studies checked, under half for an unresolved V gene and the rest for unknown reasons. This sample comprises under 35,000 clones, 70% to 75% of them detected only once. The leading ten clones occupy 4.7% of the sample. Findings and caveats that apply to the study as a whole: Early dynamic changes in blood T cell clones, together with increased serum interferon-beta after radiation, were reported as the strongest predictors of response. After treatment with radiotherapy and ipilimumab, TCR clones that came from tumors expanded in the peripheral blood.

The germline V end is reduced by 5 bases and the J end by 5 bases; junction bases left unmatched: 7. The germline V gene (reference sequence) gives CDR1 as SGHNT and CDR2 as YYREEE. The CDR3 spans 14 residues, from the cysteine through the phenylalanine. Only the CDR3 DNA stays, 42 bases, in frame from base 1. Material: peripheral blood, obtained from a patient treated with radiotherapy plus ipilimumab. The rearrangement joined TRBV5-4 to TRBJ2-1; 7 middle bases align to TRBD2. The source is a human donor with non-small cell lung cancer whose response to radiotherapy plus ipilimumab could not be evaluated. Here the CDR3 is given as CASREAGENNEQFF. The sequence in DNA is TGTGCCAGCAGGGAGGCGGGAGAGAACAATGAGCAGTTCTTC. Reference TRBV5-4 and TRBJ2-1 genes cover what lies past the CDR3, so the full variable domain is ETGVTQSPTHLIKTRGQQVTLRCSSQSGHNTVSWYQQALGQGPQFIFQYYREEENGRGNFPPRFSGLQFPNYSSELNVNALELDDSALYLCASREAGENNEQFFGPGTRLTVL.